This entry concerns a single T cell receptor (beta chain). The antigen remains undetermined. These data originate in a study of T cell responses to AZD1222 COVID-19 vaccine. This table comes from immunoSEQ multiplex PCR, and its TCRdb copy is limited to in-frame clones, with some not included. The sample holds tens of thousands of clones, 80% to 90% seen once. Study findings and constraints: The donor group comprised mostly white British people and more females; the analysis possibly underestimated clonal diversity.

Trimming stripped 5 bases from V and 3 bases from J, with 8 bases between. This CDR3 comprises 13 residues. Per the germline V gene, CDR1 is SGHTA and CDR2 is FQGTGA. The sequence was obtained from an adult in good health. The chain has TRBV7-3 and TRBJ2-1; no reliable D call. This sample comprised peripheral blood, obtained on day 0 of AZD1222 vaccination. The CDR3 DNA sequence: TGTGCCAGCAGCGCGGACGGCTACAATGAGCAGTTCTTC. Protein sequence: CASSADGYNEQFF.